The entry that follows covers one TCR beta chain sequence. There are a few counts of this clonotype. It has no known antigen specificity. There are no base qualities to consult, and no much larger clone falls within one base. TCR beta CDR3 regions were amplified from RNA transcripts. A first-round RT-PCR of the TCR CDR3 used the HTBI primer set with the Qiagen OneStep RT-PCR kit. Libraries were constructed in a second round of multiplex PCR, after which size selection and purification were performed. Libraries were sequenced paired-end with 100 bp reads on an Illumina HiSeq2000. Concerning the study's data processing: SOAPnuke was used to process the raw data, with reads discarded if the reads contained adapters or uncalled bases, had a mean Phred below 15, or lacked an exact constant-primer or identifier match. High-quality paired reads were merged using COPE v1.2.5, and each unique nucleotide sequence was defined as a clonotype. Clonotypes were aligned to IMGT TRBV, TRBD and TRBJ reference segments using MiTCR v1.1. The analysis was restricted to V-J combinations with a frequency above 0.0001, which together covered 99% to 99.2% of the repertoires. The TCS score was defined as the ratio of F50 (clonal expansion) to E x V (chaos), calculated using BLOSUM62-based TCRdist between CDR3 peptides within each V-J. Welch's t-statistics and random forest reduced roughly 530 V-J features to 13, which were used in a naive Bayes classifier (R e1071). TCRdb reprocessing: public reads trimmed at Q25 with fastp, clones called with MiXCR, in-frame beta chains kept. When rows share a CDR3 protein, they turn into one entry using the most common DNA and genes. These V and J calls originate from TCRdb's pipeline instead of the authors' own analysis. For this sample the table gives approximately 350,000 distinct CDR3 sequences, of which roughly 15% were detected only once. The ten largest clones add up to about 20% of the sample.

The data derive from a study of T cells in Graves' hyperthyroidism and ophthalmopathy (dated by TCRdb to between 2019 and 2020). Looking at the study overall: Peripheral blood was collected at initial diagnosis, before any treatment. In addition, the study compared T-cell repertoires in thyroid tissue and in blood from a handful of Graves' hyperthyroidism patients. To identify TCR V-J signatures that set the groups apart, the researchers used a discovery cohort of approximately 98 patients, made up of under 45 with Graves' ophthalmopathy and some 55 with stable Graves' hyperthyroidism. The 100 or so discovery patients were randomly divided into training and test sets at a 7:3 ratio. The paper reports TCR Vbeta CDR3 sequencing of fewer than 150 peripheral blood samples: 40 or so ophthalmopathy, some 80 hyperthyroidism and 17 progressor patients. Prospective prediction of ophthalmopathy was tested in an independent validation cohort consisting of under 20 hyperthyroidism patients and some 17 patients who later progressed to ophthalmopathy. After sampling, hyperthyroidism patients received methimazole starting at 30 mg daily, and ophthalmopathy patients received high-dose intravenous methylprednisolone. The investigation overall reported the following: Most expanded thyroid clonotypes (frequency above 0.001) were also found in blood, which suggests that blood repertoires may mirror thyroid immune responses. No statistical method was used to set the sample size in advance, and investigators knew the group allocation. During validation, the model predicted progression to ophthalmopathy a median of around 7 months ahead of onset, with almost 71% sensitivity and 72% to 80% specificity. A model built on a 13 V-J signature distinguished ophthalmopathy from stable hyperthyroidism, reaching 85% to 90% sensitivity and 81.08% specificity in cross-validation and 80%/75% in testing.

Via the germline V gene (reference sequence), CDR1 is LGHDT and CDR2 YNNKEL. The CDR3 holds 11 amino acids from the cysteine to the phenylalanine. Here the CDR3 DNA is all that survives: 33 bases in frame from base 1. At the junction V is shortened by 4 bases and J by 7 bases, with 8 bases in between. Ophthalmopathy patients had moderately to severely active disease, with a Clinical Activity Score of 3 or more, a NOSPECS grade of 4 or more, and a disease duration of less than 3 months. The study excluded patients with uncontrolled infections, other autoimmune diseases, pregnancy or lactation. Diagnoses were established on the basis of clinical symptoms, serum thyroxine and TRAb, thyroid ultrasound, and orbital computed tomography. Ficoll-Paque density gradient centrifugation was used to isolate PBMCs from 8.5 to 10 ml of fresh peripheral blood. Total RNA was extracted with Trizol reagent, and quality was checked on an Agilent 2100 Bioanalyzer.

Sequenced material: blood. Here the chain combines TRBV3-1 and TRBJ2-7; no D gene is confidently identified. This TCR was recovered from a woman aged 55-75 years with Graves' ophthalmopathy. CDR3 reads: CASSPKLEQYF. The DNA is TGTGCCAGCAGCCCGAAGCTGGAGCAGTACTTC.